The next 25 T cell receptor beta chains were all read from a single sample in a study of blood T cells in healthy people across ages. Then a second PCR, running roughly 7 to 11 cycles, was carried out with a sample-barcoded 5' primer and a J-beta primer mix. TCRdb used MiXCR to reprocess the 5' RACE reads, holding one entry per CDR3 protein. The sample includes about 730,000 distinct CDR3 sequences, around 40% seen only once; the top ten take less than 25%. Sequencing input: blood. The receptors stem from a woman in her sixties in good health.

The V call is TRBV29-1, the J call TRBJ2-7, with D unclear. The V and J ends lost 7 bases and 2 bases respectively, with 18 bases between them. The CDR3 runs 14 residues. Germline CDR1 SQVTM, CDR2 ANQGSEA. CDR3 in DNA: TGCAGCGCCCTACTGGGTGATAATACCTACGAGCAGTACTTC. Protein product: CSALLGDNTYEQYF.

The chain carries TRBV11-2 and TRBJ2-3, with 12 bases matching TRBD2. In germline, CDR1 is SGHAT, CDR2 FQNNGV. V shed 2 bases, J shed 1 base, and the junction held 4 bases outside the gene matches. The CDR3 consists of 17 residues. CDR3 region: CASSLTSGRWGTDTQYF. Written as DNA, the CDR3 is TGTGCCAGCAGCTTAACTAGCGGGAGGTGGGGCACAGATACGCAGTATTTT.

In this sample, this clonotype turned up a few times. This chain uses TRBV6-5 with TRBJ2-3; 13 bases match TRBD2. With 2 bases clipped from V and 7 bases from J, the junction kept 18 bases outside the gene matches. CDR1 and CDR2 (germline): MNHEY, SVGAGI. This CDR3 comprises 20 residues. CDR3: CASSYAGAGLLAGGPHTQYF. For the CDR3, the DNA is TGTGCCAGCAGTTACGCTGGAGCAGGGTTACTAGCGGGAGGGCCTCATACGCAGTATTTT.

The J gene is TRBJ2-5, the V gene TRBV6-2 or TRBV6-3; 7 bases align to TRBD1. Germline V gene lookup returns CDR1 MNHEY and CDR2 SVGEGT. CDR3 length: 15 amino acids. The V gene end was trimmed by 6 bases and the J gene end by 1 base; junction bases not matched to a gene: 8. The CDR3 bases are TGTGCCAGCAGACCTCAGTGGGACAGCCAAGAGACCCAGTACTTC. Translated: CASRPQWDSQETQYF.

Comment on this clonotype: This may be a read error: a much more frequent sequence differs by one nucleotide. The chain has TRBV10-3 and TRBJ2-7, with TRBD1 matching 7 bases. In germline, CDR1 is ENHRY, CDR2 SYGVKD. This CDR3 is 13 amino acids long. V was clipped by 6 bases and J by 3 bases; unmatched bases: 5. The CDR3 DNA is TGTGCCATCAGAGTTCGGGACAGCTACGAGCAGTACTTC. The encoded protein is CAIRVRDSYEQYF.

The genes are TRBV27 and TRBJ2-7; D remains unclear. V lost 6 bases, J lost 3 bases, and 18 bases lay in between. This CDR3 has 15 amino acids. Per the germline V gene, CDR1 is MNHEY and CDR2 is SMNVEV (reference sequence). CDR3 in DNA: TGTGCCAGCAGCCCAACAGCCTTTCAAGACTACGAGCAGTACTTC. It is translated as CASSPTAFQDYEQYF.

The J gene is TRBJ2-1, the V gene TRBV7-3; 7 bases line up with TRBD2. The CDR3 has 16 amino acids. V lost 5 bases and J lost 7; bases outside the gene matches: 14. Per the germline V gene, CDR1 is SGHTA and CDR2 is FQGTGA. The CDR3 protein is CASSPRTSRGTNEQFF. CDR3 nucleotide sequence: TGTGCCAGCAGCCCGCGGACTAGTCGGGGAACAAATGAGCAGTTCTTC.

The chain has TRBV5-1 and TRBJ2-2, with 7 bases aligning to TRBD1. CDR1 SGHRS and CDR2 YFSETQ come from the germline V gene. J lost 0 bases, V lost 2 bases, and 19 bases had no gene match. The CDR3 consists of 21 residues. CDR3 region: CASSFSTYFDRVSPNTGELFF. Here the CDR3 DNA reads TGCGCCAGCAGCTTCTCCACTTACTTCGACAGGGTCTCTCCGAACACCGGGGAGCTGTTTTTT.

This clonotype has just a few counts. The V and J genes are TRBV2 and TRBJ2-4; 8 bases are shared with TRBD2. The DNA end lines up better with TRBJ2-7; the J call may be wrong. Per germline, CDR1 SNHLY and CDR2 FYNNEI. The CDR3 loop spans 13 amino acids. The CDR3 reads CASSGVAGNEQYF. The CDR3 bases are TGTGCCAGCAGTGGGGTAGCGGGGAACGAGCAGTACTTC.

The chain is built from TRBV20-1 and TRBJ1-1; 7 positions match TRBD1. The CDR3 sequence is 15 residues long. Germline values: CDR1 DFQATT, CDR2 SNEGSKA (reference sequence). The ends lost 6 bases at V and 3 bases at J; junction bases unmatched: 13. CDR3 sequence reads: CSARTQGRDYTEAFF. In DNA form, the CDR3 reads TGCAGTGCGAGAACACAGGGGAGGGATTACACTGAAGCTTTCTTT.

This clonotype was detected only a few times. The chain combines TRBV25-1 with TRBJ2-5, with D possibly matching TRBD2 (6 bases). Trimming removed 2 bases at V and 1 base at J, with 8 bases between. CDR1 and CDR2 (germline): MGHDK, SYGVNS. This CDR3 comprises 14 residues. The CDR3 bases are TGTGCCAGCAGTGAACGCGGGGCCCAAGAGACCCAGTACTTC. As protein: CASSERGAQETQYF. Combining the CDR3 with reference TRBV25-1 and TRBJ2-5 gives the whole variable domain EADIYQTPRYLVIGTGKKITLECSQTMGHDKMYWYQQDPGMELHLIHYSYGVNSTEKGDLSSESTVSRIRTEHFPLTLESARPSHTSQYLCASSERGAQETQYFGPGTRLLVL.

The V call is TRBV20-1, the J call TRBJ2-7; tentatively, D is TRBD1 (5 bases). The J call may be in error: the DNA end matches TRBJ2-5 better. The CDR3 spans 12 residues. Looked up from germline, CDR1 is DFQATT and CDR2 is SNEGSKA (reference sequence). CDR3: CSARGPGETQYF. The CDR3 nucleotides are TGCAGTGCTAGGGGGCCAGGAGAGACCCAGTACTTC.

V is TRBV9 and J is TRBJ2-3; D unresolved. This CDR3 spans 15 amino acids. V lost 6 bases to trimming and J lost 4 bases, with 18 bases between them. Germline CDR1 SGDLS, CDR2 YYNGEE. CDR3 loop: CASTPIGSVADTQYF. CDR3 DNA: TGTGCCAGCACCCCAATCGGCAGCGTGGCAGATACGCAGTATTTT.

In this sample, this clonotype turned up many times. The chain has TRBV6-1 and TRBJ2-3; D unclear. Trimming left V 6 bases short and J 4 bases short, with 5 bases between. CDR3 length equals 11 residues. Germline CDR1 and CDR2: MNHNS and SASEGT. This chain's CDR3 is CASRKADTQYF. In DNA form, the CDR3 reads TGTGCCAGCAGGAAGGCAGATACGCAGTATTTT.

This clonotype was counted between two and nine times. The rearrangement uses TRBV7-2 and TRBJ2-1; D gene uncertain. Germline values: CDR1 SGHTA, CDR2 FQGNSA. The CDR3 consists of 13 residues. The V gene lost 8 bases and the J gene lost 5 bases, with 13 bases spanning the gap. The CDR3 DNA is TGTGCCAGCTTAGGCCCTGAAAACAATGAGCAGTTCTTC. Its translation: CASLGPENNEQFF.

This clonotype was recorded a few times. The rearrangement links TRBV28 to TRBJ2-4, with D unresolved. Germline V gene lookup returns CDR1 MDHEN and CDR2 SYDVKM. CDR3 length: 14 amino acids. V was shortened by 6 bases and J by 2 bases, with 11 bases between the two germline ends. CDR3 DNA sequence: TGTGCCAGCAGCCCTCCTCAGTCCAAAAACATTCAGTACTTC. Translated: CASSPPQSKNIQYF.

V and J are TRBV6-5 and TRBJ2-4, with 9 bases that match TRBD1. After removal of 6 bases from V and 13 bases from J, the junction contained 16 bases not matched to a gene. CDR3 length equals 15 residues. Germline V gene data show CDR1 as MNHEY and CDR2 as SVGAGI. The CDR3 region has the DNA TGTGCCAGCAGCGTAACAGGGGGCAATTCGCGGGAGCAGTACTTC. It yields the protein CASSVTGGNSREQYF.

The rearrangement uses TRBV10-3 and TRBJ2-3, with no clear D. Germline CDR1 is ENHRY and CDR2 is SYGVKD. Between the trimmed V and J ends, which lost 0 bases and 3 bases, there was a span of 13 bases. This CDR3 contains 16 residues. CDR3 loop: CAISESVVMRTDTQYF. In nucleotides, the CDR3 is TGTGCCATCAGTGAGTCGGTCGTCATGAGGACAGATACGCAGTATTTT.

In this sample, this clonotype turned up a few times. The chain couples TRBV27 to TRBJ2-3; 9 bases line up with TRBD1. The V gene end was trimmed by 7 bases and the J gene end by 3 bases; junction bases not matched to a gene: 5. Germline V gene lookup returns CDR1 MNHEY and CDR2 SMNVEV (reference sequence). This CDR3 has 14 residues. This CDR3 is CASTMGQGTDTQYF. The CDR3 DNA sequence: TGTGCCAGCACCATGGGACAGGGAACAGATACGCAGTATTTT.

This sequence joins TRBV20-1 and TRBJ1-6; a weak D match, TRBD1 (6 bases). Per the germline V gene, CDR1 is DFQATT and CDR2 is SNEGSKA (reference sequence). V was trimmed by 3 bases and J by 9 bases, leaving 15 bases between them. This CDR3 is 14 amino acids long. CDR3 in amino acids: CSASLDRISSPLHF. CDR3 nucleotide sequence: TGCAGTGCTAGCCTCGACAGGATATCTTCACCCCTCCACTTT.

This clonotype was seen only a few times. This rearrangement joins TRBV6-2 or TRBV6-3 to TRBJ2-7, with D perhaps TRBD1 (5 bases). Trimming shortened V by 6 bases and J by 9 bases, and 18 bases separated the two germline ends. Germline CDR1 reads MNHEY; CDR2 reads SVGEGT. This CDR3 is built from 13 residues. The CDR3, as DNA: TGTGCCAGCAGCCCCTCTGCAGGGTTCGGGCAGTACTTC. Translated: CASSPSAGFGQYF.

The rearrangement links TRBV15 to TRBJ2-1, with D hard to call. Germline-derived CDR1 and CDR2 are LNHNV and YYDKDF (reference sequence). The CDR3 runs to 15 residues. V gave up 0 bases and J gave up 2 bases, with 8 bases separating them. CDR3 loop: CATSRDPHTYNEQFF. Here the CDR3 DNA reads TGTGCCACCAGCAGAGATCCCCACACCTACAATGAGCAGTTCTTC. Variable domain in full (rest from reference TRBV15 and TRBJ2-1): DAMVIQNPRYQVTQFGKPVTLSCSQTLNHNVMYWYQQKSSQAPKLLFHYYDKDFNNEADTPDNFQSRRPNTSFCFLDIRSPGLGDTAMYLCATSRDPHTYNEQFFGPGTRLTVL.

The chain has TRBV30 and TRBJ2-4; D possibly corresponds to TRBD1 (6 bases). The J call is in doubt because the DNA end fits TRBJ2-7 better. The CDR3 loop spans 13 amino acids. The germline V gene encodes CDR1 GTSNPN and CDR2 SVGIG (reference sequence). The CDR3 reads CAYQPGHRNEQYF. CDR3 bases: TGTGCCTACCAGCCGGGACATAGAAACGAGCAGTACTTC.

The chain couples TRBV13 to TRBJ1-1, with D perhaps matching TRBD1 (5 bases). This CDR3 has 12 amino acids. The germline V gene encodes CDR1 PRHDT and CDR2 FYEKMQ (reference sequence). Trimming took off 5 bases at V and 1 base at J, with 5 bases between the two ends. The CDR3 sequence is CASSGTNTEAFF. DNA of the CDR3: TGTGCCAGCAGCGGGACGAACACTGAAGCTTTCTTT.

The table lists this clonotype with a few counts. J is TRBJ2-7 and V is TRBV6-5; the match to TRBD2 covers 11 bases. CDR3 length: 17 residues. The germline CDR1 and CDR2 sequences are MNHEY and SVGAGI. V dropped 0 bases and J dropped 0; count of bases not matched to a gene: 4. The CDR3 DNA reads TGTGCCAGCAGTTACTCGAAGGGACTAGCGGACTCCTACGAGCAGTACTTC. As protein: CASSYSKGLADSYEQYF.